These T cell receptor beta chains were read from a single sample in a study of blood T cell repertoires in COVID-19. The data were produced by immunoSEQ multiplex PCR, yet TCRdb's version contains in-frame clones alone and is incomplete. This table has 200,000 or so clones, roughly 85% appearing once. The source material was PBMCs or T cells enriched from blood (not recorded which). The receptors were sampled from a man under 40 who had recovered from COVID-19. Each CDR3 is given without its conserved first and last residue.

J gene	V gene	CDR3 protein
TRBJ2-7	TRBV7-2	ASSLERAYEQY
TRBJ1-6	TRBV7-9	ASSSSRNSPLH
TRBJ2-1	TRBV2	ASSPDRVIQEF
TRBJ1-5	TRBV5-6	ASSLQGKGNQPQH
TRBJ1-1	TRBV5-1	ASSPRTGGNTEAF
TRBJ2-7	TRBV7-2	ASSALQVTYEQY
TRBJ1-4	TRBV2	ASSARDGEKLF
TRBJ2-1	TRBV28	ASSSLAGGDPNEQF
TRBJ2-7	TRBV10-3	AISDEGEQY
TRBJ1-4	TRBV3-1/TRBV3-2	ASSQSEKLF
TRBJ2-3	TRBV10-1	ASSDLAGGRDTQY
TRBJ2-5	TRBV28	ASSQTHDPWQTQY
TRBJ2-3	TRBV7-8	ASSHGASGGTYLTDTQY
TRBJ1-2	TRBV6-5	ASRRGMGPNGYT
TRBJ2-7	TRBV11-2	ASSLGTRAVSSYEQY
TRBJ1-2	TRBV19	ASTAGTGPYGYT
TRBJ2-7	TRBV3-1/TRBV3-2	ASSPGLAGGPYEQY
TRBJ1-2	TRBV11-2	ASSSDRVGGYT
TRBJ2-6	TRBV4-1	ASSQDRGTESSGANVLT
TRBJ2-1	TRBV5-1	ASSRQDLIGEQF
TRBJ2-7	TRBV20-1	SASVVAGVGEQY
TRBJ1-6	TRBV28	ASSSAGDSPLH
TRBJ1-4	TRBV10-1	ATIGSEQGPAANEKLF
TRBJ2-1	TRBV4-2	ASKGRGVDEQF
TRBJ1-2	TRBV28	ASSPTPRSYGYT
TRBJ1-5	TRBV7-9	ASSPGRTGVNQPQH
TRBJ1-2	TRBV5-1	ASSRTGVGYGYT
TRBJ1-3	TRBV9	ASSVAGAGGNTIY
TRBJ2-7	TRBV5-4	ASSPQRDQYEQY
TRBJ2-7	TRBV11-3	ASSQLVGEQY
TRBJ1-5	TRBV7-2	ASSLASRANQPQH
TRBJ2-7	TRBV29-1	SVGTAIEQY
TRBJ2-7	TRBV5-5	ASSLWYSSHEQY
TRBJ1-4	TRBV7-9	ASRQDTGVREKLF
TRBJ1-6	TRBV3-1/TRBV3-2	ASRLGQPRSNSPLH
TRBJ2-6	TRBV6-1	ASSERDRGLSGANVLT
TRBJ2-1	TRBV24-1	ATRPSAGASNDEQF
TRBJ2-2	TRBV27	ASSSGGAGTGELF
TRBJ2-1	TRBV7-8	ASSTHRQGRNEQF
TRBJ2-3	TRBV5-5	ASSTHSGQLTDTQY
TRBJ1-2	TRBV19	ASSITQAYGYT
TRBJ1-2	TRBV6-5	ASSYEVGPGYGYT
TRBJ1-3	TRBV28	ASSLLDRPSGNTIY
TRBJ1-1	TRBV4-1	AIGTGMNTEAF
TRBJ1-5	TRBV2	ASSENQGSQPQH
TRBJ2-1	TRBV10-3	AITGAGNEQF
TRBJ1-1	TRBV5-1	ASNRQGSNTEAF
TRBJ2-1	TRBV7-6	ASSVGTSGYNEQF
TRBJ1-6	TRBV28	ASRSTGAHNSPLH